The 9 T cell receptor beta chains presented below share a single source sample, sequenced in a study of T cell changes during pregnancy in multiple sclerosis. Here immunoSEQ multiplex PCR was the method, and the copy in TCRdb shows in-frame clones only, minus some. This sample has 78,000 or so clones, with about 92% found just once. Sequenced material: peripheral blood, taken before pregnancy. These receptors were collected from a female donor with multiple sclerosis, enrolled in a pregnancy study.

The chain is built from TRBV29-1 and TRBJ2-1; 9 bases fit TRBD2. Looked up from germline, CDR1 is SQVTM and CDR2 is ANQGSEA. The CDR3 covers 14 residues. Trimming at V came to 6 bases and at J to 5 bases, leaving 8 bases not matched to a gene. The CDR3 region is CSVRTSENHNEQFF. CDR3 coding DNA: TGCAGCGTGCGGACTAGCGAGAACCACAATGAGCAGTTCTTC.

This chain links TRBV11-1 with TRBJ2-5; 7 nucleotides match TRBD2. CDR1 is SGHAT and CDR2 is FQDESV in the germline V gene (reference sequence). The ends lost 4 bases at V and 2 bases at J; junction bases unmatched: 1. CDR3 length equals 13 residues. In nucleotides, the CDR3 is TGTGCCAGCAGCTCGGGACTACAAGAGACCCAGTACTTC. Translating it yields CASSSGLQETQYF.

The chain combines TRBV29-1 with TRBJ2-7, with D possibly TRBD1 on 6 matching bases. Germline values: CDR1 SQVTM, CDR2 ANQGSEA. Trimming shortened V by 6 bases and J by 2 bases, and 17 bases separated the two germline ends. The CDR3 covers 14 residues. The CDR3 sequence is CSVLGQLNTYEQYF. DNA for the CDR3: TGCAGCGTCCTAGGACAGTTGAACACCTACGAGCAGTACTTC.

The chain uses TRBV6-1 and TRBJ2-1, with 9 bases fitting TRBD1. J was trimmed by 1 base and V by 4 bases; bases with no gene match: 2. The CDR3 covers 15 residues. CDR1 is MNHNS and CDR2 is SASEGT in the germline V gene. Here the CDR3 reads CASSAGQGSYNEQFF. Written as DNA, the CDR3 is TGTGCCAGCAGTGCGGGACAGGGATCCTACAATGAGCAGTTCTTC.

This chain uses TRBV28 with TRBJ1-3; D unresolved. CDR3 length: 14 residues. Germline-derived CDR1 and CDR2 are MDHEN and SYDVKM. Trimming removed 8 bases at V and 0 bases at J, with 11 bases between. The CDR3 region is CASVTATSGNTIYF. The CDR3 region has the DNA TGTGCCAGCGTTACAGCCACCTCTGGAAACACCATATATTTT. The complete variable domain, with remaining parts taken from reference TRBV28 and TRBJ1-3, reads DVKVTQSSRYLVKRTGEKVFLECVQDMDHENMFWYRQDPGLGLRLIYFSYDVKMKEKGDIPEGYSVSREKKERFSLILESASTNQTSMYLCASVTATSGNTIYFGEGSWLTVV.

This clone came up once. The chain couples TRBV10-3 to TRBJ1-1; 7 positions agree with TRBD1. Germline CDR1 and CDR2: ENHRY and SYGVKD. V lost 6 bases and J lost 3; bases outside the gene matches: 10. This CDR3 contains 15 residues. This CDR3 is CAISVTGDSDTEAFF. The CDR3 region has the DNA TGTGCCATCAGCGTCACAGGGGATTCGGACACTGAAGCTTTCTTT.

This chain joins TRBV6-1 and TRBJ2-5; 13 bases align to TRBD2. CDR1 MNHNS and CDR2 SASEGT come from the germline V gene. V was pared by 5 bases and J by 6 bases, with 6 bases of the junction left unmatched. There are 15 residues in the CDR3. The CDR3 bases are TGTGCCAGCAGTTCACTAGCGGGGGGGCGGCAGACCCAGTACTTC. This codes for CASSSLAGGRQTQYF.

J is TRBJ1-2 and V is TRBV7-9; D remains unclear. V shed 1 base and J shed 6 bases, with 9 bases lying between them. This CDR3 contains 13 residues. Germline loops: CDR1 SEHNR, CDR2 FQNEAQ (reference sequence). The CDR3 loop is CASSLGRKDGYTF. CDR3 in DNA: TGTGCCAGCAGCTTAGGCAGGAAAGATGGCTACACCTTC.

J is TRBJ1-6 and V is TRBV6-1; D is undetermined. Germline V lookup: CDR1 MNHNS, CDR2 SASEGT. The V end was cut by 3 bases, the J end by 5 bases, with 11 bases between. The CDR3 spans 15 residues. The chain's CDR3 is CASSEIRSHNSPLHF. In DNA form, the CDR3 reads TGTGCCAGCAGTGAGATTAGATCACATAATTCACCCCTCCACTTT.